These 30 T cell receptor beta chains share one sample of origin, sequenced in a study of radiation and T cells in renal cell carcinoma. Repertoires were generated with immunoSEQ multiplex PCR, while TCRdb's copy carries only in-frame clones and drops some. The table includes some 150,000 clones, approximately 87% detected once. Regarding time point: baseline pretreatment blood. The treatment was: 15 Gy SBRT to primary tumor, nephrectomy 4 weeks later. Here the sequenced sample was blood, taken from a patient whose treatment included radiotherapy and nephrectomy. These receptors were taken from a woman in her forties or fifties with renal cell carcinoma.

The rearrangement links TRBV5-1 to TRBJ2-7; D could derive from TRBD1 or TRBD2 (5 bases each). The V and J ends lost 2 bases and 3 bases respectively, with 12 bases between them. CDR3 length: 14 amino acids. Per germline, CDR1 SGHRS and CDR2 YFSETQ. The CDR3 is CASSFGAGSYEQYF. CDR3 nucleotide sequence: TGCGCCAGCAGCTTCGGCGCAGGGAGCTACGAGCAGTACTTC.

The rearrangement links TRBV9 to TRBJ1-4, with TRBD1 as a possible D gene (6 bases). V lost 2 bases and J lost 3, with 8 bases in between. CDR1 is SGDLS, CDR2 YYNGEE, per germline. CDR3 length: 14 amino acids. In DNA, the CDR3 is TGTGCCAGCAGCGTCGGGGGGCCTAATGAAAAACTGTTTTTT. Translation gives CASSVGGPNEKLFF. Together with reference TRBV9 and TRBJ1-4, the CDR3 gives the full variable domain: DSGVTQTPKHLITATGQRVTLRCSPRSGDLSVYWYQQSLDQGLQFLIQYYNGEERAKGNILERFSAQQFPDLHSELNLSSLELGDSALYFCASSVGGPNEKLFFGSGTQLSVL.

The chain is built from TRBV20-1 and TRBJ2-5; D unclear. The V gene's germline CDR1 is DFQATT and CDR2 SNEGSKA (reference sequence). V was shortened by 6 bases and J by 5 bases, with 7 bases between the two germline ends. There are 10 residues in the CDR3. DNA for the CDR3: TGCAGTGCGGGCGCGGAGACCCAGTACTTC. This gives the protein CSAGAETQYF.

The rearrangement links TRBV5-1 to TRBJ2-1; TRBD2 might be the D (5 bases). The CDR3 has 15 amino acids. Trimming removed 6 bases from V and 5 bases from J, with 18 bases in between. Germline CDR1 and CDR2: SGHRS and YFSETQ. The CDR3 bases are TGCGCCAGCACCATGGTGGAGGCTGGAAACAATGAGCAGTTCTTC. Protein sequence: CASTMVEAGNNEQFF.

The CDR3 DNA sequence: TGTGCCAGCAGCTTAGATAGAAGCAGGCCTAATGAAAAACTGTTTTTT. This gives the protein CASSLDRSRPNEKLFF. This sequence joins TRBV11-2 and TRBJ1-4; D ambiguous. The CDR3 consists of 16 residues. The V end was cut by 0 bases, the J end by 3 bases, with 11 bases between. CDR1 SGHAT and CDR2 FQNNGV come from the germline V gene. Together with reference TRBV11-2 and TRBJ1-4, the CDR3 gives the full variable domain: EAGVAQSPRYKIIEKRQSVAFWCNPISGHATLYWYQQILGQGPKLLIQFQNNGVVDDSQLPKDRFSAERLKGVDSTLKIQPAKLEDSAVYLCASSLDRSRPNEKLFFGSGTQLSVL.

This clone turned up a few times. The CDR3 loop reads CAWDSWNTEAFF. In nucleotides, the CDR3 is TGTGCCTGGGACAGTTGGAACACTGAAGCTTTCTTT. This rearrangement joins TRBV30 to TRBJ1-1, with a tentative D call TRBD1 (5 bases). Germline loops: CDR1 GTSNPN, CDR2 SVGIG (reference sequence). The CDR3 length is 12 residues. V was cut by 5 bases and J by 1 base, with 8 bases left in between.

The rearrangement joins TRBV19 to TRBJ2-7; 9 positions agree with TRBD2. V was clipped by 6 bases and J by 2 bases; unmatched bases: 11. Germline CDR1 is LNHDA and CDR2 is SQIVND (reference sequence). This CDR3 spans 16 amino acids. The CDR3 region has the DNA TGTGCCAGTAGACCGATGGGGCTAGCGGGGACCTACGAGCAGTACTTC. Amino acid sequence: CASRPMGLAGTYEQYF.

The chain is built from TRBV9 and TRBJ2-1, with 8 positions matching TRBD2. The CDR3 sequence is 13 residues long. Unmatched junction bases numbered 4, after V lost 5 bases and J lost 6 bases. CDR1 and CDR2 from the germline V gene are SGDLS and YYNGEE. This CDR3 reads CASRREGINEQFF. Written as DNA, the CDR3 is TGTGCCAGCAGACGGGAGGGCATCAATGAGCAGTTCTTC.

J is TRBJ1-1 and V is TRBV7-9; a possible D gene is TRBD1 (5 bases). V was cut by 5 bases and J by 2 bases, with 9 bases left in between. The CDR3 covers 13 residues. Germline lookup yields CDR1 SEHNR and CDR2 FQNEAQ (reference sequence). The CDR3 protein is CASSTTGNTEAFF. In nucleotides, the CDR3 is TGTGCCAGCAGCACCACAGGTAACACTGAAGCTTTCTTT. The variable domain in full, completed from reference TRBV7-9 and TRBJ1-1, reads DTGVSQNPRHKITKRGQNVTFRCDPISEHNRLYWYRQTLGQGPEFLTYFQNEAQLEKSRLLSDRFSAERPKGSFSTLEIQRTEQGDSAMYLCASSTTGNTEAFFGQGTRLTVV.

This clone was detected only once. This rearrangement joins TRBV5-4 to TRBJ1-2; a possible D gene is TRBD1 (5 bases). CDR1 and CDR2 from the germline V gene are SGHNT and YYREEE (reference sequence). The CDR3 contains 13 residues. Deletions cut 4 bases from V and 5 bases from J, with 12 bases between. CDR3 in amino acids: CASSAGTVYGYTF. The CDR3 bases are TGTGCCAGCAGCGCCGGGACGGTATATGGCTACACCTTC.

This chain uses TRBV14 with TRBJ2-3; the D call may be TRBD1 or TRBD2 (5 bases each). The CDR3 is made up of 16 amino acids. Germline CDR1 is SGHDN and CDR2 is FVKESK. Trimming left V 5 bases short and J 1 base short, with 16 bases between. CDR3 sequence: CASSGPGPPGTDTQYF. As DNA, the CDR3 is TGTGCCAGCAGCGGACCGGGGCCCCCTGGCACAGATACGCAGTATTTT.

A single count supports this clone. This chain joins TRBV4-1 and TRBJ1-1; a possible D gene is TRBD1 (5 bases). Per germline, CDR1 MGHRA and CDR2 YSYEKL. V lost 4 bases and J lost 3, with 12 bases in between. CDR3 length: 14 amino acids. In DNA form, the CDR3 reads TGCGCCAGCAGCCTAATCGGACAACACACTGAAGCTTTCTTT. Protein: CASSLIGQHTEAFF.

CDR3 loop: CASSGLGNHRGYGYTF. Here the CDR3 DNA reads TGTGCCAGCAGTGGGTTAGGCAATCACAGGGGATATGGCTACACCTTC. This chain connects TRBV25-1 to TRBJ1-2; the match to TRBD1 covers 7 bases. The CDR3 loop spans 16 amino acids. V shed 4 bases and J 5 bases; nucleotides not matched to a gene: 13. Germline CDR1 and CDR2: MGHDK and SYGVNS.

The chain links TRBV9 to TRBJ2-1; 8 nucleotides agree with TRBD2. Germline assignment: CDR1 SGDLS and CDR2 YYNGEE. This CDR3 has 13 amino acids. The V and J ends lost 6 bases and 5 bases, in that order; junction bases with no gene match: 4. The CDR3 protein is CASTAGGNNEQFF. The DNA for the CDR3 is TGTGCCAGCACGGCGGGAGGTAACAATGAGCAGTTCTTC.

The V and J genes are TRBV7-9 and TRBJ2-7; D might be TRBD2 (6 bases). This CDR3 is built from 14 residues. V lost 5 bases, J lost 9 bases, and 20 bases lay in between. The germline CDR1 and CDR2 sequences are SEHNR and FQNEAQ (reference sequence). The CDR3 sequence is CASSVTGRTTGQYF. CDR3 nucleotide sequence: TGTGCCAGCAGCGTCACCGGCCGGACTACGGGGCAGTACTTC.

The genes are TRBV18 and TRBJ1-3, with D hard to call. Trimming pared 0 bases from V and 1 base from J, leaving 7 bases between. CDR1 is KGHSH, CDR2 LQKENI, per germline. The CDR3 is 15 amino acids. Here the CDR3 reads CASSPPMVSGNTIYF. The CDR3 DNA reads TGTGCCAGCTCACCACCGATGGTGTCTGGAAACACCATATATTTT. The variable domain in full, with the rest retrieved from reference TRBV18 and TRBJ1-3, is NAGVMQNPRHLVRRRGQEARLRCSPMKGHSHVYWYRQLPEEGLKFMVYLQKENIIDESGMPKERFSAEFPKEGPSILRIQQVVRGDSAAYFCASSPPMVSGNTIYFGEGSWLTVV.

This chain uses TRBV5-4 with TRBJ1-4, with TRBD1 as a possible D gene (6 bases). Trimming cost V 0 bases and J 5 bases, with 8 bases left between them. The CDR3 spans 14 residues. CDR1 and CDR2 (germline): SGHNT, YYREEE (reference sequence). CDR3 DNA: TGTGCCAGCAGCTTGGACAGGGCGAATGAAAAACTGTTTTTT. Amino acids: CASSLDRANEKLFF.

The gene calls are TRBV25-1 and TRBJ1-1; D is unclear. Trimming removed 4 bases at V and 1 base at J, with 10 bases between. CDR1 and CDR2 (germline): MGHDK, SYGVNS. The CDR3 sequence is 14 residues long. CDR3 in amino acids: CASSAYRSNTEAFF. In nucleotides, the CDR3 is TGTGCCAGCAGTGCTTACCGGTCGAACACTGAAGCTTTCTTT.

This CDR3 is CASSLVRSFYNEQFF. In nucleotides, the CDR3 is TGCGCCAGCAGCTTGGTTCGCAGCTTCTACAATGAGCAGTTCTTC. The chain is built from TRBV5-1 and TRBJ2-1; unclear D gene. Germline V gene data show CDR1 as SGHRS and CDR2 as YFSETQ. The CDR3 consists of 15 residues. V lost 0 bases and J 3 bases, leaving 10 bases between the germline ends.

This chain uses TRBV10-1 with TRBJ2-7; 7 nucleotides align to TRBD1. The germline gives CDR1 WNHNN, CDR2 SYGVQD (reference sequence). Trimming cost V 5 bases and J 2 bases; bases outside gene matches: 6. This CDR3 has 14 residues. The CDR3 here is CASSLTGTPYEQYF. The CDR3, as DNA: TGCGCCAGCAGTCTGACAGGGACACCCTACGAGCAGTACTTC.

This CDR3 is CASSLATGRRDEQYF. In nucleotides, the CDR3 is TGCGCCAGCAGCTTGGCAACAGGCCGTCGGGACGAGCAGTACTTC. The genes are TRBV5-1 and TRBJ2-7, with TRBD1 as a possible D gene (5 bases). Germline assignment: CDR1 SGHRS and CDR2 YFSETQ. The V gene lost 0 bases and the J gene lost 5 bases, with 15 bases spanning the gap. The CDR3 runs to 15 residues.

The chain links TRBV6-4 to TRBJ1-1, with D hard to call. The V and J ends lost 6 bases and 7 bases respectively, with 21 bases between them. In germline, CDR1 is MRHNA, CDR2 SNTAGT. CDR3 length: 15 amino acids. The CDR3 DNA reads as TGTGCCAGCAGGGTCCCCGGGGAGCTTAATTTTGAAGCTTTCTTT. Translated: CASRVPGELNFEAFF.

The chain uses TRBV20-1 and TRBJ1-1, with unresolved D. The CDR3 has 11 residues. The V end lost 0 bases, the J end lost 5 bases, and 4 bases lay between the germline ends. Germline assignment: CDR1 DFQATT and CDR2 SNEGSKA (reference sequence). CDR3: CSARDETEAFF. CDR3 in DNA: TGCAGTGCTAGAGATGAGACTGAAGCTTTCTTT.

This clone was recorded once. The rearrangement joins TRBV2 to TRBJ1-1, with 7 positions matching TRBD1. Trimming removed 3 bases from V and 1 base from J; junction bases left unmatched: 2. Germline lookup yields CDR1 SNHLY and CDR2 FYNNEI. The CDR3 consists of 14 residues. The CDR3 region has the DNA TGTGCCAGCAGTGAGTCAGGGGGGAACACTGAAGCTTTCTTT. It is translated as CASSESGGNTEAFF. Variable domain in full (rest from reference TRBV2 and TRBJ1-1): EPEVTQTPSHQVTQMGQEVILRCVPISNHLYFYWYRQILGQKVEFLVSFYNNEISEKSEIFDDQFSVERPDGSNFTLKIRSTKLEDSAMYFCASSESGGNTEAFFGQGTRLTVV.

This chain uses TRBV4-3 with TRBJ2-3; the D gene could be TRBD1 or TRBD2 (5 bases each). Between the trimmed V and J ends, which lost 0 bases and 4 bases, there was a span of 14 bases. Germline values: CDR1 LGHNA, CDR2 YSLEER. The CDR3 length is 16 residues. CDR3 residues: CASSQDSYGDADTQYF. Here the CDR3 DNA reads TGCGCCAGCAGCCAAGATTCTTACGGGGACGCAGATACGCAGTATTTT.

CDR3 in amino acids: CASSQDLGSGRMEQYF. CDR3 coding DNA: TGCGCCAGCAGCCAAGATTTAGGTTCAGGGAGAATGGAGCAGTACTTC. The chain is built from TRBV4-3 and TRBJ2-7; D is possibly TRBD1 or TRBD2 (5 bases each). Germline assignment: CDR1 LGHNA and CDR2 YSLEER. Trimming removed 0 bases from V and 7 bases from J, with 19 bases in between. The CDR3 is 16 residues long.

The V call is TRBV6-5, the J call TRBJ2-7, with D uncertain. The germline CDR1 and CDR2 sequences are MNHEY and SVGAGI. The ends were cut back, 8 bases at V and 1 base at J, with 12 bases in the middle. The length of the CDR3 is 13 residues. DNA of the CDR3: TGTGCCAGCCGCCCGGACGGGTCCTACGAGCAGTACTTC. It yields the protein CASRPDGSYEQYF.

The CDR3 is CASSLSGRQGNTIYF. The CDR3 DNA reads as TGTGCCAGCAGTTTATCCGGCAGGCAGGGAAACACCATATATTTT. The chain is built from TRBV27 and TRBJ1-3; no reliable D call. Germline V gene data show CDR1 as MNHEY and CDR2 as SMNVEV (reference sequence). CDR3 length equals 15 residues. V was trimmed by 0 bases and J by 4 bases, leaving 10 bases between them.

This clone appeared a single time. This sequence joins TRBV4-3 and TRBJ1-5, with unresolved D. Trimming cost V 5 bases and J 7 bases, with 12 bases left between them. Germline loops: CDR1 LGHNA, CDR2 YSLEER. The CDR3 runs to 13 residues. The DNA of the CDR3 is TGCGCCAGCAGCGTACGAACGGGACAGCCCCAGCATTTT. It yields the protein CASSVRTGQPQHF.

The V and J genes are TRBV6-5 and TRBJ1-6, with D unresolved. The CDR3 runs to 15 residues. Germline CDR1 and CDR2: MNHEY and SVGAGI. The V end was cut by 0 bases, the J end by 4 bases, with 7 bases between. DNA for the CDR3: TGTGCCAGCAGTTACTCCGACACATATAATTCACCCCTCCACTTT. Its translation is CASSYSDTYNSPLHF.